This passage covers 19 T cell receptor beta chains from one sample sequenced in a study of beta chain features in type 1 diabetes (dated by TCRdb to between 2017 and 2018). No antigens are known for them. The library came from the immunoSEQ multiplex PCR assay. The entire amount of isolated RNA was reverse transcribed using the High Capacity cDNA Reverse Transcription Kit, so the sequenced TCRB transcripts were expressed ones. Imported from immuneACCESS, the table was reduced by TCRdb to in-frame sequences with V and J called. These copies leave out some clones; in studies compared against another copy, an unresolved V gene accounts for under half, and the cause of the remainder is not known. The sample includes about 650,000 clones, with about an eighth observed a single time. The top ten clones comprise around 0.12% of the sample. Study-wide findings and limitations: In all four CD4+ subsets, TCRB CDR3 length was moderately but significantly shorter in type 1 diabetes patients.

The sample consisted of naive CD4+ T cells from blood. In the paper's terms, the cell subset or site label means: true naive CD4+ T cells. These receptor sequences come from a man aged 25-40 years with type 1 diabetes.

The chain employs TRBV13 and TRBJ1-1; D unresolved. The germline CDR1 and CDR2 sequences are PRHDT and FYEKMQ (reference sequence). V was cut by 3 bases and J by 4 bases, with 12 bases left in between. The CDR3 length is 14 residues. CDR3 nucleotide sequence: TGTGCCAGCAGCTTTGGCAGACCCATCACTGAAGCTTTCTTT. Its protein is CASSFGRPITEAFF.

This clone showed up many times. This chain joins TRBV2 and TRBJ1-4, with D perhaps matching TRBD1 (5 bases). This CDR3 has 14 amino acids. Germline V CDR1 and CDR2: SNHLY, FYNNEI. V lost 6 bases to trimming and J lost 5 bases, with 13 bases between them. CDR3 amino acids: CASRGRQGNEKLFF. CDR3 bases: TGTGCCAGCAGGGGTAGGCAGGGCAATGAAAAACTGTTTTTT.

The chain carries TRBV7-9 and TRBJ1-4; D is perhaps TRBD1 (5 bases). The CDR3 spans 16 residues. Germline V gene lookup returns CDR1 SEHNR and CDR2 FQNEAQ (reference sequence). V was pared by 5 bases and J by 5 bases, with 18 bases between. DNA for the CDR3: TGTGCCAGCAGCCATGGGGGTTGGATGGCGAATGAAAAACTGTTTTTT. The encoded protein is CASSHGGWMANEKLFF.

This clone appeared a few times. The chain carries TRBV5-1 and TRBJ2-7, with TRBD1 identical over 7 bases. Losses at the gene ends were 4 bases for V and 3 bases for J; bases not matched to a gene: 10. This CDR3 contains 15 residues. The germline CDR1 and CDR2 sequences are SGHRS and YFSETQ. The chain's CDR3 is CASSNPWTGRYEQYF. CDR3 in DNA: TGCGCCAGCAGCAACCCGTGGACAGGCCGCTACGAGCAGTACTTC.

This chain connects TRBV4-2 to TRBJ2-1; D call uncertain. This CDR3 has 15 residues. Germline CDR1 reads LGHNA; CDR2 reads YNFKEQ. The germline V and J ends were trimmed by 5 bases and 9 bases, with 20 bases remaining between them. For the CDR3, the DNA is TGTGCCAGCAGCACTGACCCGTCCAGGTACGGTGAGCAGTTCTTC. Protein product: CASSTDPSRYGEQFF.

The CDR3 protein is CASSLRDRGENEQFF. Here the CDR3 DNA reads TGTGCCAGCAGCCTCCGGGACAGGGGGGAAAATGAGCAGTTCTTC. This sequence joins TRBV4-2 and TRBJ2-1; 11 bases align to TRBD1. Germline CDR1 LGHNA, CDR2 YNFKEQ. The CDR3 runs 15 residues. J gave up 7 bases and V 4 bases, and 6 bases lay outside the gene matches.

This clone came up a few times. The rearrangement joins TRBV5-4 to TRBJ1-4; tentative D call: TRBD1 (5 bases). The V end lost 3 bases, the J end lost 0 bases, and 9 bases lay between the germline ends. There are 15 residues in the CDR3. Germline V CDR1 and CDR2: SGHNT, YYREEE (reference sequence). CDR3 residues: CASSSSTATNEKLFF. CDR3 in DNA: TGTGCCAGCAGCTCTTCGACAGCAACTAATGAAAAACTGTTTTTT.

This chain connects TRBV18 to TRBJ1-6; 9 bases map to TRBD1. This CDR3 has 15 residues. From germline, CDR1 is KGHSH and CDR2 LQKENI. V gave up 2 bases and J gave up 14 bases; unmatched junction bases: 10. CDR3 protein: CASSPSRDRELSLHF. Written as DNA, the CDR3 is TGTGCCAGCTCACCATCCAGGGACAGGGAGTTATCCCTCCACTTT.

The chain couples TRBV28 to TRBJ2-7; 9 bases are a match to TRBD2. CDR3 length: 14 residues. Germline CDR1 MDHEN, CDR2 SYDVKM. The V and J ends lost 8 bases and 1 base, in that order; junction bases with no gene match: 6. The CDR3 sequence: CASSGLALSYEQYF. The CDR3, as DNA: TGTGCCAGCTCTGGACTAGCGTTATCCTACGAGCAGTACTTC.

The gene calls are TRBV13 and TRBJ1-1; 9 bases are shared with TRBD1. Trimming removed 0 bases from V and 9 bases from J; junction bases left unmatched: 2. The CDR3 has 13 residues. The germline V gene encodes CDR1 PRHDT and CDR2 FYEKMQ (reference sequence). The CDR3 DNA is TGTGCCAGCAGCTTAGGACAGGGGGCTAAAGCTTTCTTT. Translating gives CASSLGQGAKAFF.

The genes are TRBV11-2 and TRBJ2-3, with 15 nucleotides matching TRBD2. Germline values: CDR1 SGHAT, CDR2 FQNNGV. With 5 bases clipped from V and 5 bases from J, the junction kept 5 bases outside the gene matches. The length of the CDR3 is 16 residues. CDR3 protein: CASSLGLAGGQDTQYF. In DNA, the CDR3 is TGTGCCAGCAGCCTCGGACTAGCGGGGGGGCAAGATACGCAGTATTTT.

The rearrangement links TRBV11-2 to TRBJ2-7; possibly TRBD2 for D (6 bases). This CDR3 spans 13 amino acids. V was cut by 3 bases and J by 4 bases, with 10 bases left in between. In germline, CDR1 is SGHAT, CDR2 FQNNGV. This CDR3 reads CASSFSGGYEQYF. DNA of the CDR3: TGTGCCAGCAGCTTCAGTGGGGGGTACGAGCAGTACTTC. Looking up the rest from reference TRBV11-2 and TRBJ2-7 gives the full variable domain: EAGVAQSPRYKIIEKRQSVAFWCNPISGHATLYWYQQILGQGPKLLIQFQNNGVVDDSQLPKDRFSAERLKGVDSTLKIQPAKLEDSAVYLCASSFSGGYEQYFGPGTRLTVT.

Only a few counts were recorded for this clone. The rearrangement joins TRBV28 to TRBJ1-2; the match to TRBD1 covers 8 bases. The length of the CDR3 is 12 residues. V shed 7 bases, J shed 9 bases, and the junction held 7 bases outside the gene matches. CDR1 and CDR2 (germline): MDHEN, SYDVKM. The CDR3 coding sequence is TGTGCCAGCACCCTCCGACAGGGGAGCTACACCTTC. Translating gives CASTLRQGSYTF.

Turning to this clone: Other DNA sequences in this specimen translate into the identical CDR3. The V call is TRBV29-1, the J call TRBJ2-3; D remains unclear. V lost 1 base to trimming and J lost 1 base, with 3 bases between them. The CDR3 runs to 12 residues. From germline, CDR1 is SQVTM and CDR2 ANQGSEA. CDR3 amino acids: CSVEGGTDTQYF. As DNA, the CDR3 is TGCAGCGTTGAAGGGGGCACAGATACGCAGTATTTT.

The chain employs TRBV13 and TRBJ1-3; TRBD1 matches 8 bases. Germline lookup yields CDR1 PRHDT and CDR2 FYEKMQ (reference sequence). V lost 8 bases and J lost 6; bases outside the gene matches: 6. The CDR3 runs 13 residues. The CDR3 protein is CASVDRGLNTIYF. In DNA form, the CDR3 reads TGTGCCAGCGTAGACAGGGGCCTAAACACCATATATTTT.

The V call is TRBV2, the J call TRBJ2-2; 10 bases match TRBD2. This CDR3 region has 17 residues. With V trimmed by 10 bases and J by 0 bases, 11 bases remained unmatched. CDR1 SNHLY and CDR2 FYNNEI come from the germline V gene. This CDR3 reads CATPRLAGAPNTGELFF. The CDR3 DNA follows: TGTGCCACCCCCAGGCTAGCGGGGGCCCCGAACACCGGGGAGCTGTTTTTT.

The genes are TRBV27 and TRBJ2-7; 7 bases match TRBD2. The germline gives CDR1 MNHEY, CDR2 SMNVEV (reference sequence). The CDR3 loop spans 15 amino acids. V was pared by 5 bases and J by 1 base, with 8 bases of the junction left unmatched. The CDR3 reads CASSATGGGSYEQYF. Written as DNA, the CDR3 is TGTGCCAGCAGTGCCACAGGCGGGGGTTCCTACGAGCAGTACTTC.

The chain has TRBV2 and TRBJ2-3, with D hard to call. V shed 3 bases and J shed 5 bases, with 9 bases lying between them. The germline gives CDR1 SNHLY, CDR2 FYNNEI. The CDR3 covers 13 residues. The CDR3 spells CASSETLRDTQYF. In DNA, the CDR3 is TGTGCCAGCAGTGAGACCCTGAGAGATACGCAGTATTTT.

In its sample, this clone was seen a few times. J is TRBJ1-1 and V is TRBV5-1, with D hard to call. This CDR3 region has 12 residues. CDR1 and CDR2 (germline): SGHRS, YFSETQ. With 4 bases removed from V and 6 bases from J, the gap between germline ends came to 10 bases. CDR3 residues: CASSTDGAEAFF. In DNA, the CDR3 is TGCGCCAGCAGCACCGATGGGGCTGAAGCTTTCTTT. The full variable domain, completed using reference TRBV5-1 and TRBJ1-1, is KAGVTQTPRYLIKTRGQQVTLSCSPISGHRSVSWYQQTPGQGLQFLFEYFSETQRNKGNFPGRFSGRQFSNSRSEMNVSTLELGDSALYLCASSTDGAEAFFGQGTRLTVV.